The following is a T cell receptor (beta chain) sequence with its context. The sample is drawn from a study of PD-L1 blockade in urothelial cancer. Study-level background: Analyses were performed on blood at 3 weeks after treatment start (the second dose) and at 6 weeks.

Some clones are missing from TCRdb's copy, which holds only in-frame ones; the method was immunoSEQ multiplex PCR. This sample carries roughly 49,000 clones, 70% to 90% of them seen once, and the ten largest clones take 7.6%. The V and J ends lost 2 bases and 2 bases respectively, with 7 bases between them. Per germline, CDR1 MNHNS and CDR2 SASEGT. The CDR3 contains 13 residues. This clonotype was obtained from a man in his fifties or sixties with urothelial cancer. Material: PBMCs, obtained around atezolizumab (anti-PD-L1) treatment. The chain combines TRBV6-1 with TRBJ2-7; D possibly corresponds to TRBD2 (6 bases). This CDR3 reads CASSESGAYEQYF. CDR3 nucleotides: TGTGCCAGCAGTGAATCGGGGGCCTACGAGCAGTACTTC.